This T cell receptor beta chain stems from a study of cytomegalovirus exposure and HLA in healthy donors. Across the study: The 120 validation repertoires matched the roughly 700 first-cohort repertoires in platform, a later analysis reported. Study-level points and caveats: In the 100 to 150 validation repertoires, about 94% of cluster scores exceeded 0, per a later analysis. The authors enumerated around 150 TCR beta chains as linked to cytomegalovirus. Generally TCR sequences proved uncommon, though certain public TCRs appeared in numerous donors.

The CDR3 runs 14 residues. Germline assignment: CDR1 LNHDA and CDR2 SQIVND (reference sequence). J was trimmed by 0 bases and V by 6 bases; bases with no gene match: 0. A single count supports this clone. Its antigen remains unknown. This table comes from immunoSEQ multiplex PCR, and its TCRdb copy is limited to in-frame clones, with some not included. The sample has roughly 73,000 clones, around 94% seen once. The sequenced sample consisted of PBMCs. The rearrangement links TRBV19 to TRBJ1-3; TRBD1 agrees at 9 bases. The sequence was collected from a man younger than 30 in good health and CMV-seropositive. The CDR3 loop is CASRQGASGNTIYF. DNA of the CDR3: TGTGCCAGTAGACAGGGGGCCTCTGGAAACACCATATATTTT. Complete variable domain (other parts from reference TRBV19 and TRBJ1-3): DGGITQSPKYLFRKEGQNVTLSCEQNLNHDAMYWYRQDPGQGLRLIYYSQIVNDFQKGDIAEGYSVSREKKESFPLTVTSAQKNPTAFYLCASRQGASGNTIYFGEGSWLTVV.